The rows below give T cell receptor beta chains drawn from one sample of a study of CD8 T cells in Susac syndrome. TCRdb recomputed calls from the immunoSEQ multiplex PCR reads with MiXCR, one row per CDR3 protein. The sample consists of 300,000 or so distinct CDR3 sequences, about 91% of them appearing once. Sequencing used CD4+ T cells from PBMCs. The origin of the receptors is a human donor with multiple sclerosis. Both conserved end residues are trimmed from each CDR3.

j_gene	v_gene	CDR3aa
TRBJ1-6	TRBV3-1	ASRDQGGVNSPLH
TRBJ1-2	TRBV20-1	SARDGVARAEQRYGYT
TRBJ1-3	TRBV7-9	ASRSGGSGNTIY
TRBJ1-4	TRBV7-9	ASSPRGAENEKLF
TRBJ1-1	TRBV20-1	SANTGVSDTEAF
TRBJ2-1	TRBV23-1	ASRQGVTYNEQF
TRBJ2-5	TRBV5-1	ASSLRDGTSGTYGETQY
TRBJ2-6	TRBV2	ASSEMNSGANVLT
TRBJ1-4	TRBV19	ASIRRVTNEKLF
TRBJ1-1	TRBV5-6	ASSLEVDTEAF
TRBJ2-1	TRBV29-1	SVEVAGGYNEQF
TRBJ2-7	TRBV20-1	SARDPGRANYEQY
TRBJ2-3	TRBV29-1	SVEDRGTSGGPVNTDTQY